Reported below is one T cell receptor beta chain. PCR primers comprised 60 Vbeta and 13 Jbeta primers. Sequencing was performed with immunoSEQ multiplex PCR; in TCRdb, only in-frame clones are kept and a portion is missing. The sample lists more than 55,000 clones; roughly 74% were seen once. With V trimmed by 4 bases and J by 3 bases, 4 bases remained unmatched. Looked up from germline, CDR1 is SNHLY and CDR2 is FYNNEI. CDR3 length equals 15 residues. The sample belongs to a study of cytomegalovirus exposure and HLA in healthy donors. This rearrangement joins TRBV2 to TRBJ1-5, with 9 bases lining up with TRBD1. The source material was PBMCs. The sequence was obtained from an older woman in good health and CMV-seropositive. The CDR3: CASSGTGAPNQPQHF. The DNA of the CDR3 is TGTGCCAGCAGTGGGACAGGGGCTCCCAATCAGCCCCAGCATTTT.